These T cell receptor beta chains were read from a single sample in a study of shared clonotypes between healthy human individuals. Libraries were prepared by immunoSEQ multiplex PCR; TCRdb keeps only in-frame clonotypes and omits some of them. The sample lists 850,000 to 1,100,000 clones, approximately 80% occurring once. Sequencing was done on a sample of memory CD4+ T cells from PBMCs. The receptors here all came from a young man in good health. Some clones in this sample may be carry-over from other donors' samples. Both conserved end residues are part of each CDR3. Fields, in order: J gene, clone size, V gene, D gene, CDR3 DNA, CDR3 protein. A D gene is named only where the DNA matches it firmly. Clone size, where shown, is once, few, many, or a class for clones that have expanded.

TRBJ2-1,-,TRBV11-3,TRBD2,TGTGCCAGCAGCTTAGATCACAGCGGCTCAGCCGGGGGGATTTACAATGAGCAGTTCTTC,CASSLDHSGSAGGIYNEQFF
TRBJ1-1,-,TRBV6-5,-,TGTGCCAGCAGAAAACCGTCCCCGTTGGCTGAAGCTTTCTTT,CASRKPSPLAEAFF
TRBJ2-3,-,TRBV2,TRBD2,TGTGCCAGCACGGGGAGCGGGAGGGGCGCAGATACGCAGTATTTT,CASTGSGRGADTQYF
TRBJ1-2,-,TRBV18,-,TGTGCCAGCTCCCCCAGGGCTAGCTATGGCTACACCTTC,CASSPRASYGYTF
TRBJ1-4,-,TRBV28,-,TGTGCCAGCAGTTGGCCCGCTCGGGGGTACGAAAAACTGTTTTTT,CASSWPARGYEKLFF
TRBJ1-2,-,TRBV6-5,TRBD1,TGTGCCAGCAGTTACCGGGGACAGGCTGGCTACACCTTC,CASSYRGQAGYTF
TRBJ2-5,once,TRBV18,-,TGTGCCAGCTCACCTTACAGGGACCAAGAGACCCAGTACTTC,CASSPYRDQETQYF
TRBJ2-7,-,TRBV10-3,-,TGTGCCATCAGTGGGGGACCAGGGTCTGGGGTGCCGTACGAGCAGTACTTC,CAISGGPGSGVPYEQYF
TRBJ2-3,many,TRBV19,-,TGTGCCAGTAGTATTCGGGCGCGGCCGGATACGCAGTATTTT,CASSIRARPDTQYF
TRBJ1-1,-,TRBV5-8,-,TGTGCCAGCTGGGTAGGGTCGAACACTGAAGCTTTCTTT,CASWVGSNTEAFF
TRBJ1-2,once,TRBV13,TRBD1,TGTGCCAGCAGCCTAAGCGGGACAGATGGCTACACCTTC,CASSLSGTDGYTF
TRBJ1-1,once,TRBV6-6,-,TGTGCCAGCAGTTACTGGCAGAACACTGAAGCTTTCTTT,CASSYWQNTEAFF
TRBJ1-3,-,TRBV5-1,TRBD1,TGCGCCAGCAGCCAGGGACAGGCAACCTACTCTGGAAACACCATATATTTT,CASSQGQATYSGNTIYF
TRBJ2-3,few,TRBV7-3,TRBD2,TGTGCCAGCAGCTTATTAGCGGGAATGACAGATACGCAGTATTTT,CASSLLAGMTDTQYF
TRBJ2-5,once,TRBV7-9,TRBD1,TGTGCCAGCAGCCGAACAGGGGGAGGCGAGACCCAGTACTTC,CASSRTGGGETQYF
TRBJ1-2,once,TRBV6-6,-,TGTGCCAGCAGTCCCGGGGCCAGCTTGGGCTACACCTTC,CASSPGASLGYTF
TRBJ1-2,-,TRBV27,-,TGTGCCAGCAGTTCTTTCGCGGACAGCCACTATGGCTACACCTTC,CASSSFADSHYGYTF
TRBJ1-2,-,TRBV28,TRBD1,TGTGCCAGCAGGTCCGGGGGGACAGGACTCCCTAACTATGGCTACACCTTC,CASRSGGTGLPNYGYTF
TRBJ2-5,-,TRBV7-2,-,TGTGCCAGCAGCTCCCAATTCCGAGAGACCCAGTACTTC,CASSSQFRETQYF
TRBJ1-3,-,TRBV4-1,-,TGCGCCAGCAGCCAAGTTACAGCTGGAAACACCATATATTTT,CASSQVTAGNTIYF
TRBJ2-2,-,TRBV2,TRBD1,TGTGCCAGCAGGACAGGGGGCGTGAACACCGGGGAGCTGTTTTTT,CASRTGGVNTGELFF
TRBJ2-3,-,TRBV4-2,TRBD2,TGTGCCAGCAGCCTACAAATCGGGACTAGTGATGGGGCAGATACGCAGTATTTT,CASSLQIGTSDGADTQYF
TRBJ2-1,-,TRBV5-1,TRBD2,TGCGCCAGCATTAAAGCGGGAGGATACGATGAGCAGTTCTTC,CASIKAGGYDEQFF
TRBJ2-1,once,TRBV4-1,-,TGCGCCAGCAGCCAGAACAGGGAACTTCCGACCTACAATGAGCAGTTCTTC,CASSQNRELPTYNEQFF
TRBJ2-3,-,TRBV6-1,-,TGTGCCAGCAGTCAAGGGCAGTTAGCAGATACGCAGTATTTT,CASSQGQLADTQYF
TRBJ2-3,-,TRBV7-6,-,TGTGCCAGCAGCTTAAGGCCCACAGATACGCAGTATTTT,CASSLRPTDTQYF
TRBJ2-3,-,TRBV9,-,TGTGCCAGCAGCGCAGGCGAATCAGATACGCAGTATTTT,CASSAGESDTQYF
TRBJ1-3,-,TRBV19,-,TGTGCCAGTAGTCCCGGGACTGCTGGAAACACCATATATTTT,CASSPGTAGNTIYF
TRBJ1-3,once,TRBV28,-,TGTGCCAGCATCGACGGCAGGGTAGGAAACACCATATATTTT,CASIDGRVGNTIYF
TRBJ2-1,-,TRBV4-1,TRBD2,TGCGCCAGCAGCCAGGTGGGGACTAGCGGGAGGTACTACAATGAGCAGTTCTTC,CASSQVGTSGRYYNEQFF
TRBJ1-1,few,TRBV5-6,-,TGTGCCAGCAGCCTTGCCCAGCGGGGACCCCCTGTTGGGGCTTTCTTT,CASSLAQRGPPVGAFF
TRBJ2-7,-,TRBV18,-,TGTGCCAGCTCACCACCTACATCCGGCGAGCAGTACTTC,CASSPPTSGEQYF
TRBJ1-1,-,TRBV6-6,TRBD1,TGTGCCAGCAGTTCGGGACAGGGATCCACTGAAGCTTTCTTT,CASSSGQGSTEAFF
TRBJ2-1,-,TRBV28,-,TGTGCCAGCAGTTTATCGGGGGAGCAGTTCTTC,CASSLSGEQFF
TRBJ2-1,-,TRBV9,TRBD2,TGTGCCAGCAGCGTAGGTCCTAGCGGGAGCTACTACAATGAGCAGTTCTTC,CASSVGPSGSYYNEQFF
TRBJ1-1,-,TRBV9,-,TGTGCCAGCAGCGCCGGGGGAGGGTTTTATACTGAAGCTTTCTTT,CASSAGGGFYTEAFF
TRBJ2-5,-,TRBV27,TRBD2,TGTGCCAGCAGTTCCACCCCCGGGGGGGAGACCCAGTACTTC,CASSSTPGGETQYF
TRBJ2-1,-,TRBV5-1,TRBD2,TGCGCCAGCAGCTTGAGCGGCGGGAGCTCCTACAATGAGCAGTTCTTC,CASSLSGGSSYNEQFF
TRBJ2-4,-,TRBV10-3,TRBD1,TGTGCCATCAGTGATCAGGGGGCGAGGATTGGTTCCAAAAACATTCAGTACTTC,CAISDQGARIGSKNIQYF
TRBJ1-6,-,TRBV29-1,-,TGCAGCGTCGTGGAGGGCGTGGGGTCACCCCTCCACTTT,CSVVEGVGSPLHF
TRBJ2-3,-,TRBV19,TRBD2,TGTGCCAGTAGTAACCAAGACCGTAGACTAGCGGGATTTTCAGATACGCAGTATTTT,CASSNQDRRLAGFSDTQYF
TRBJ1-6,-,TRBV6-4,TRBD1,TGTGCCAGCACTTTTGGGGGACAGGGTGGTCCGCGGTCCTATAATTCACCCCTCCACTTT,CASTFGGQGGPRSYNSPLHF
TRBJ2-2,few,TRBV2,TRBD2,TGTGCCAGCAGTAAACTAGGCGGGGGCACCGGGGAGCTGTTTTTT,CASSKLGGGTGELFF
TRBJ2-6,-,TRBV28,TRBD1,TGTGCCAGCAGTTTATGGGGACAGGGATTCTCTGGGGCCAACGTCCTGACTTTC,CASSLWGQGFSGANVLTF
TRBJ1-1,few,TRBV18,TRBD1,TGTGCCAGTAAGGGACAGGCGAACACTGAAGCTTTCTTT,CASKGQANTEAFF
TRBJ1-5,few,TRBV6-5,TRBD1,TGTGCCAGCAAGATGGACAGGGGGCTCAATCAGCCCCAGCATTTT,CASKMDRGLNQPQHF
TRBJ2-1,-,TRBV11-2,TRBD1,TGTGCCAGCAGCACACACAGGGGCGCAGGCTATGAGCAGTTCTTC,CASSTHRGAGYEQFF
TRBJ1-4,-,TRBV5-6,-,TGTGCCAGCAGCTTGAGAGACGACCCTCCTTATAATGAAAAACTGTTTTTT,CASSLRDDPPYNEKLFF
TRBJ2-7,-,TRBV27,-,TGTGCCAGCAGTTTCAGGGGACCATCCTACGAGCAGTACTTC,CASSFRGPSYEQYF